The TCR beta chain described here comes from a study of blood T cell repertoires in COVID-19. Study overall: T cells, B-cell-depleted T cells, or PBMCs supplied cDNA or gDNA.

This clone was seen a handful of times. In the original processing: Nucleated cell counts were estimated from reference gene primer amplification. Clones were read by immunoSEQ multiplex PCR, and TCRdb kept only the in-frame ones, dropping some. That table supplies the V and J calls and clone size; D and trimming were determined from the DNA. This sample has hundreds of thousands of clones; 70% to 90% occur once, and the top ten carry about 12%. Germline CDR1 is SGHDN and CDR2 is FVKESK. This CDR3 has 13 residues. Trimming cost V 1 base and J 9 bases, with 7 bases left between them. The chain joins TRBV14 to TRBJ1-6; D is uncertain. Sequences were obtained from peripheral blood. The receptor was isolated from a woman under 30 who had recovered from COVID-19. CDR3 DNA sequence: TGTGCCAGCAGCCAAGTCAGGCCTTCACCCCTCCACTTT. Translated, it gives CASSQVRPSPLHF. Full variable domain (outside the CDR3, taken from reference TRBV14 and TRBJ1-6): EAGVTQFPSHSVIEKGQTVTLRCDPISGHDNLYWYRRVMGKEIKFLLHFVKESKQDESGMPNNRFLAERTGGTYSTLKVQPAELEDSGVYFCASSQVRPSPLHFGNGTRLTVT.